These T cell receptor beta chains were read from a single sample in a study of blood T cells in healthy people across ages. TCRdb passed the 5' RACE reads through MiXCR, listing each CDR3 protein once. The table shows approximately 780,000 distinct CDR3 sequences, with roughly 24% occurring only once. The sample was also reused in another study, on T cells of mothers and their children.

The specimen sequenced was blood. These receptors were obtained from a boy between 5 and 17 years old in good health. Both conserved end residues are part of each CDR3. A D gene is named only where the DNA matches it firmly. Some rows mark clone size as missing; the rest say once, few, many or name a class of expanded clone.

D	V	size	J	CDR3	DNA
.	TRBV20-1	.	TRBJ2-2	CSARARKEGRPNGELFF	TGCAGTGCTAGAGCCCGAAAGGAGGGCAGACCGAACGGGGAGCTGTTTTTT
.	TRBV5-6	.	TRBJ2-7	CASSLGQNSYEQYF	TGTGCCAGCAGCTTGGGACAGAACTCCTACGAGCAGTACTTC
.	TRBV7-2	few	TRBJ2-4	CASSRDRWAKNIQYF	TGTGCCAGCAGCCGCGACAGGTGGGCCAAAAACATTCAGTACTTC
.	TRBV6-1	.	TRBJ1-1	CASLGSTEAFF	TGTGCCAGCTTGGGGTCAACTGAAGCTTTCTTT
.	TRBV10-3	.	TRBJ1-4	CAISEFELGRLDEKLFF	TGTGCCATCAGTGAGTTTGAGTTGGGCAGACTAGATGAAAAACTGTTTTTT
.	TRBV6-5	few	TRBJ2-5	CASSYSRGSQETQYF	TGTGCCAGCAGTTACTCGAGGGGCAGTCAAGAGACCCAGTACTTC
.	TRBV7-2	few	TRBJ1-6	CASSIQPISPLHF	TGTGCCAGCAGCATACAACCAATCTCACCCCTCCACTTT
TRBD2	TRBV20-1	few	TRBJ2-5	CSARGLAGSEETQYF	TGCAGTGCTAGAGGGCTAGCGGGGTCCGAAGAGACCCAGTACTTC
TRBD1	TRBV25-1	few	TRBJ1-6	CASSDNRGPLHF	TGTGCCAGCAGTGATAACAGGGGACCCCTCCACTTT
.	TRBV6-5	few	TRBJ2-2	CASRGNGELFF	TGTGCCAGCAGAGGAAACGGGGAGCTGTTTTTT
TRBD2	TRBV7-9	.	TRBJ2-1	CASSLNVGGGYDEQFF	TGTGCCAGCAGCTTAAATGTCGGGGGGGGTTATGATGAGCAGTTCTTC
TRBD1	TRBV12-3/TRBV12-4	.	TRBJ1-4	CASSLTGGREKLFF	TGTGCCAGCAGTTTAACAGGGGGAAGGGAAAAACTGTTTTTT
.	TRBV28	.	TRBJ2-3	CAGSLFRVGGSTDTQYF	TGTGCCGGCAGTTTGTTCAGGGTGGGGGGTAGCACAGATACGCAGTATTTT
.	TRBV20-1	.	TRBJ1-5	CSARVGGVGNQPQHF	TGCAGTGCTAGAGTCGGGGGGGTTGGGAATCAGCCCCAGCATTTT
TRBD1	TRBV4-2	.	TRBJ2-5	CASSRLGQEQETQYF	TGTGCCAGCAGCCGACTCGGACAGGAGCAAGAGACCCAGTACTTC
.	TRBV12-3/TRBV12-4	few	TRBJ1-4	CASSLATVNEKLFF	TGTGCCAGCAGTTTAGCCACAGTTAATGAAAAACTGTTTTTT
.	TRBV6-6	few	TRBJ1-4	CASSYLIGRDEKLFF	TGTGCCAGCAGTTACTTGATAGGCAGGGATGAAAAACTGTTTTTT